This T cell receptor (beta chain) was profiled in a study of blood T cell repertoires in COVID-19. Turning to the study itself: Donors of Cohort 3 who recovered were those that had two negative PCRs, clearance, or symptom resolution. The cDNA or gDNA used as material had been derived from T cells, B-cell-depleted T cells, or PBMCs.

Trimming left V 1 base short and J 3 bases short, with 15 bases between. The CDR3 extends over 17 amino acids. Germline assignment: CDR1 LNHNV and CDR2 YYDKDF (reference sequence). Study members were between roughly 18 and 89 years old and lived in some 26 US regions. Cohort allocation depended upon clinical history that participants reported. Generated by immunoSEQ multiplex PCR, the TCRdb table keeps only in-frame clones and is missing some. The table shows around 200,000 clones, with 70% to 90% occurring only once. The chain employs TRBV15 and TRBJ2-2; possibly TRBD1 for D (5 bases). This TCR derives from a woman in her forties or fifties in a cohort exposed to, infected with or recovered from COVID-19 (not recorded which). Sequenced material: PBMCs or T cells enriched from blood (not recorded which). The CDR3: CATSRVYGTGYTGELFF. The DNA for the CDR3 is TGTGCCACCAGCAGAGTTTACGGCACAGGATACACCGGGGAGCTGTTTTTT.